Below, 17 T cell receptor beta chains from the same sample are listed, as sequenced in a study of early T cells in non-severe SARS-CoV-2 infection (dated by TCRdb to the early 2020s). The library was produced with 5' RACE. Reads for this sample came from a NextSeq 500. The raw public data were reprocessed by TCRdb itself: fastp quality trimming at Q25, MiXCR clonotype calling, in-frame beta chains only. Rows matching on CDR3 protein sequence are summarized as one entry with the most common DNA and genes. The sample table contains tens of thousands of distinct CDR3 sequences; only one count was recorded for less than 6.5% of them. The ten top clones hold about 4.9% of the sample. The material sequenced was whole blood, taken at baseline. These receptors were taken from an adult who was a healthcare worker with PCR-confirmed SARS-CoV-2 infection or an uninfected control (not recorded which).

This chain connects TRBV6-5 to TRBJ1-3; 8 bases fit TRBD1. Germline-derived CDR1 and CDR2 are MNHEY and SVGAGI. The V gene end was trimmed by 5 bases and the J gene end by 4 bases; junction bases not matched to a gene: 10. CDR3 size: 16 residues. The CDR3: CASSERQGSTGNTIYF. The CDR3 nucleotides read TGTGCCAGCAGTGAACGACAGGGGTCAACCGGAAACACCATATATTTT.

This clonotype was counted many times. This rearrangement joins TRBV20-1 to TRBJ2-1, with 11 bases aligning to TRBD2. Germline V gives CDR1 DFQATT, CDR2 SNEGSKA (reference sequence). After removal of 1 base from V and 6 bases from J, the junction contained 8 bases not matched to a gene. The CDR3 sequence is 16 residues long. The CDR3 loop reads CSARGGTSGRFNEQFF. The CDR3 nucleotides are TGCAGTGCTAGAGGGGGTACTAGCGGGAGATTCAATGAGCAGTTCTTC.

The table lists this clonotype with a few counts. This chain connects TRBV7-3 to TRBJ2-2; no clear D. The germline V and J ends were trimmed by 8 bases and 3 bases, with 10 bases remaining between them. The length of the CDR3 is 13 residues. Germline loops: CDR1 SGHTA, CDR2 FQGTGA. CDR3 amino acids: CASSWADTGELFF. CDR3 sequence (DNA): TGTGCCAGCTCCTGGGCAGACACCGGGGAGCTGTTTTTT.

This clonotype was counted many times. The chain has TRBV5-5 and TRBJ2-1, with 13 bases identical to TRBD2. V trimming: 4 bases; J trimming: 6 bases; junction bases outside the gene matches: 4. This CDR3 spans 15 amino acids. Germline V gene lookup returns CDR1 SGHKS and CDR2 YYEKEE (reference sequence). The DNA for the CDR3 is TGTGCCAGCAGCCCGGGACTAGCGGGATCCAATGAGCAGTTCTTC. Protein sequence: CASSPGLAGSNEQFF.

This clonotype has more than one count but fewer than ten. The chain employs TRBV24-1 and TRBJ2-1, with 14 bases that match TRBD2. The V gene's germline CDR1 is KGHDR and CDR2 SFDVKD. V shed 6 bases and J 10 bases; nucleotides not matched to a gene: 1. This CDR3 region has 13 residues. The CDR3 DNA reads TGTGCCACCAGTCGACTAGCGGGAGGGGAGCAGTTCTTC. Amino acid sequence: CATSRLAGGEQFF.

At least ten counts were recorded for this clonotype. The V gene is TRBV28, the J gene TRBJ2-6; D gene uncertain. The CDR3 contains 14 residues. Germline V lookup: CDR1 MDHEN, CDR2 SYDVKM. Trimming pared 4 bases from V and 2 bases from J, leaving 6 bases between. DNA of the CDR3: TGTGCCAGCAGTTCCAGACCTGGGGCCAACGTCCTGACTTTC. Encoded protein: CASSSRPGANVLTF.

This clonotype turned up a few times. The chain combines TRBV7-2 with TRBJ2-7; 7 bases fit TRBD1. Germline V lookup: CDR1 SGHTA, CDR2 FQGNSA. The V and J ends lost 4 bases and 0 bases, in that order; junction bases with no gene match: 9. The CDR3 contains 16 residues. CDR3 amino acids: CASSSGDRASSYEQYF. The CDR3, as DNA: TGTGCCAGCAGCTCCGGAGACAGGGCTAGCTCCTACGAGCAGTACTTC.

In its sample, this clonotype was seen many times. The gene calls are TRBV7-2 and TRBJ2-5, with TRBD2 identical over 11 bases. The CDR3 is 15 amino acids. Germline assignment: CDR1 SGHTA and CDR2 FQGNSA. V was pared by 0 bases and J by 4 bases, with 1 base of the junction left unmatched. This CDR3 is CASSLALAGGETQYF. CDR3 nucleotides: TGTGCCAGCAGCTTAGCGCTAGCGGGAGGAGAGACCCAGTACTTC.

This clonotype was counted only a few times. This sequence joins TRBV29-1 and TRBJ1-1; possibly TRBD1 for D (5 bases). Between the trimmed V and J ends, which lost 3 bases and 6 bases, there was a span of 14 bases. This CDR3 comprises 13 residues. Germline lookup yields CDR1 SQVTM and CDR2 ANQGSEA. The CDR3 region is CSVEILGRAEAFF. The DNA for the CDR3 is TGCAGCGTTGAGATTCTGGGGCGGGCTGAAGCTTTCTTT.

This clonotype was recorded many times. V usage is TRBV3-1 and J usage is TRBJ2-1; D is perhaps TRBD1 or TRBD2 (5 bases each). With 6 bases removed from V and 16 bases from J, the gap between germline ends came to 19 bases. The CDR3 covers 12 residues. The germline V gene encodes CDR1 LGHDT and CDR2 YNNKEL (reference sequence). The CDR3 spells CASRARGSSIFF. The CDR3 DNA follows: TGTGCCAGCAGGGCTAGGGGTTCTAGCATATTCTTC.

This clonotype has at least ten counts. The chain has TRBV29-1 and TRBJ2-5; 13 bases agree with TRBD2. The trim removed 6 bases at V and 2 bases at J, leaving 3 bases unmatched. Germline V gives CDR1 SQVTM, CDR2 ANQGSEA. This CDR3 is built from 14 residues. The CDR3 region has the DNA TGCAGCGTCGGGACTAGCGGGAATCAAGAGACCCAGTACTTC. It is translated as CSVGTSGNQETQYF.

This clonotype was counted at least ten times. The gene calls are TRBV7-2 and TRBJ1-6, with D unresolved. The CDR3 runs to 15 residues. V dropped 3 bases and J dropped 3 bases, with 9 bases sitting between them. CDR1 is SGHTA and CDR2 is FQGNSA in the germline V gene. Here the CDR3 DNA reads TGTGCCAGCAGCTTCCAGGACCGCTATAATTCACCCCTCCACTTT. Its protein is CASSFQDRYNSPLHF.

This clonotype was observed at least ten times. The V call is TRBV29-1, the J call TRBJ2-5, with D hard to call. The germline V gene has CDR1 SQVTM and CDR2 ANQGSEA. This CDR3 comprises 13 residues. V lost 5 bases and J 4 bases, leaving 14 bases between the germline ends. The CDR3 protein is CSVCLFGAETQYF. Here the CDR3 DNA reads TGCAGCGTTTGTCTTTTTGGAGCAGAGACCCAGTACTTC.

This chain connects TRBV28 to TRBJ2-1, with 7 bases that match TRBD2. Germline V lookup: CDR1 MDHEN, CDR2 SYDVKM. The CDR3 has 15 residues. V dropped 3 bases and J dropped 5; count of bases not matched to a gene: 7. CDR3 amino acids: CASSFRGSGDNEQFF. The CDR3, as DNA: TGTGCCAGCAGTTTTCGCGGGAGTGGGGACAATGAGCAGTTCTTC. Based on the CDR3 plus reference TRBV28 and TRBJ2-1, the full variable domain is DVKVTQSSRYLVKRTGEKVFLECVQDMDHENMFWYRQDPGLGLRLIYFSYDVKMKEKGDIPEGYSVSREKKERFSLILESASTNQTSMYLCASSFRGSGDNEQFFGPGTRLTVL.

There are many counts of this clonotype. The V gene is TRBV6-6, the J gene TRBJ1-5; 9 bases match TRBD1. Germline V gives CDR1 MNHNY, CDR2 SVGAGI (reference sequence). This CDR3 spans 15 amino acids. Trimming removed 8 bases from V and 2 bases from J; junction bases left unmatched: 7. CDR3 sequence (DNA): TGTGCCAGCCGGGGGACAGGGTCGGGCAATCAGCCCCAGCATTTT. Amino acids: CASRGTGSGNQPQHF.

There are many counts of this clonotype. The gene calls are TRBV6-6 and TRBJ1-2; no definite D call. This CDR3 has 13 residues. Trimming cost V 4 bases and J 6 bases, with 12 bases left between them. Germline V lookup: CDR1 MNHNY, CDR2 SVGAGI (reference sequence). Written as DNA, the CDR3 is TGTGCCAGCAGTTTAACAGACAAGAATGGCTACACCTTC. Translated: CASSLTDKNGYTF.

The chain has TRBV28 and TRBJ1-1; maybe TRBD1 (5 bases). CDR1 and CDR2 (germline): MDHEN, SYDVKM. This CDR3 is built from 11 residues. With 3 bases removed from V and 9 bases from J, the gap between germline ends came to 8 bases. The CDR3 sequence: CASSLGPKAFF. CDR3 coding DNA: TGTGCCAGCAGTTTGGGGCCAAAAGCTTTCTTT.